A single sample is the source of the 20 T cell receptor beta chains below, sequenced in a study of PD-1 blockade in classical Hodgkin lymphoma. Only in-frame clones appear in the TCRdb table, and some are missing; sequencing was by immunoSEQ multiplex PCR. The data contain over 25,000 clones, roughly 76% of them singletons. All the patients suffered relapse after autologous stem cell transplantation, and brentuximab vedotin exposure differed. The sample here was peripheral blood mononuclear cells (PBMCs), taken before the second cycle of nivolumab. The receptors were sampled from a human donor with classical Hodgkin lymphoma.

The genes are TRBV27 and TRBJ1-5; 8 bases fit TRBD1. After removal of 7 bases from V and 3 bases from J, the junction contained 17 bases not matched to a gene. CDR3 length: 18 amino acids. Germline assignment: CDR1 MNHEY and CDR2 SMNVEV (reference sequence). The DNA for the CDR3 is TGTGCCAGCAAACTGACATGGGGGGGACAGGCCGACAATCAGCCCCAGCATTTT. This gives the protein CASKLTWGGQADNQPQHF.

The chain recombines TRBV18 with TRBJ1-2, with 7 bases fitting TRBD1. The CDR3 sequence is 15 residues long. Looked up from germline, CDR1 is KGHSH and CDR2 is LQKENI. Unmatched junction bases numbered 11, after V lost 4 bases and J lost 6 bases. This CDR3 reads CASSLDRATSNGYTF. The CDR3 DNA is TGTGCCAGCTCACTCGACAGGGCCACCTCAAATGGCTACACCTTC.

This chain links TRBV4-1 with TRBJ2-4; tentative D call: TRBD2 (6 bases). Germline V gene data show CDR1 as MGHRA and CDR2 as YSYEKL. The CDR3 has 14 amino acids. V was trimmed by 0 bases and J by 11 bases, leaving 14 bases between them. CDR3 loop: CASSQDSSGYFQYF. The CDR3 region has the DNA TGCGCCAGCAGCCAAGACAGTAGCGGCTACTTTCAGTACTTC.

The gene calls are TRBV6-6 and TRBJ2-3; 8 bases agree with TRBD2. The V gene's germline CDR1 is MNHNY and CDR2 SVGAGI (reference sequence). This CDR3 has 16 amino acids. The junction had 12 bases not matched to a gene; V was cut back by 6 bases and J by 4 bases. The CDR3 loop reads CASRAGALSEADTQYF. DNA for the CDR3: TGTGCCAGCAGAGCGGGGGCCCTGTCTGAGGCAGATACGCAGTATTTT.

V and J are TRBV18 and TRBJ1-1; D might be TRBD1 (6 bases). Looked up from germline, CDR1 is KGHSH and CDR2 is LQKENI. The germline V and J ends were trimmed by 3 bases and 6 bases, with 14 bases remaining between them. The CDR3 contains 14 residues. CDR3 amino acids: CASSPGGRSAEAFF. In DNA form, the CDR3 reads TGTGCCAGCTCACCGGGGGGCAGGAGCGCTGAAGCTTTCTTT. Based on the CDR3 plus reference TRBV18 and TRBJ1-1, the full variable domain is NAGVMQNPRHLVRRRGQEARLRCSPMKGHSHVYWYRQLPEEGLKFMVYLQKENIIDESGMPKERFSAEFPKEGPSILRIQQVVRGDSAAYFCASSPGGRSAEAFFGQGTRLTVV.

The rearrangement joins TRBV7-9 to TRBJ2-3, with 8 bases matching TRBD2. Germline loops: CDR1 SEHNR, CDR2 FQNEAQ (reference sequence). V shed 3 bases, J shed 2 bases, and the junction held 16 bases outside the gene matches. The CDR3 extends over 19 amino acids. This CDR3 is CASSLPWGGGGHLTDTQYF. In DNA form, the CDR3 reads TGTGCCAGCAGCTTGCCTTGGGGCGGCGGGGGGCACCTCACAGATACGCAGTATTTT.

There are a few counts of this clone. The gene calls are TRBV27 and TRBJ1-1; D perhaps matches TRBD1 (5 bases). Germline-derived CDR1 and CDR2 are MNHEY and SMNVEV (reference sequence). The CDR3 loop spans 12 amino acids. With 5 bases removed from V and 6 bases from J, the gap between germline ends came to 10 bases. CDR3 bases: TGTGCCAGCAGTGAAGGGGTTGCTGAAGCTTTCTTT. Its protein is CASSEGVAEAFF.

The chain has TRBV15 and TRBJ1-2; no definite D call. Between the trimmed V and J ends, which lost 0 bases and 5 bases, there was a span of 7 bases. CDR3 length: 13 residues. CDR1 LNHNV and CDR2 YYDKDF come from the germline V gene (reference sequence). The DNA for the CDR3 is TGTGCCACCAGCAGAGATATTCGTTATGGCTACACCTTC. Translation gives CATSRDIRYGYTF.

The gene calls are TRBV7-2 and TRBJ2-3, with D perhaps TRBD1 (6 bases). Trimming stripped 6 bases from V and 6 bases from J, with 19 bases between. The CDR3 contains 15 residues. Germline values: CDR1 SGHTA, CDR2 FQGNSA. The CDR3 nucleotides read TGTGCCAGCAGAGCAGGGGCGCCCATTCTGGATACGCAGTATTTT. This encodes CASRAGAPILDTQYF.

The chain carries TRBV4-1 and TRBJ1-5, with D possibly TRBD1 on 5 matching bases. The CDR3 totals 14 residues. Deletions cut 4 bases from V and 4 bases from J, with 11 bases between. Germline V gene lookup returns CDR1 MGHRA and CDR2 YSYEKL. The CDR3 DNA reads TGCGCCAGCAGCCGAGGGGAAGTAAATCAGCCCCAGCATTTT. It encodes CASSRGEVNQPQHF.

The chain links TRBV5-1 to TRBJ1-2; D remains ambiguous. CDR1 and CDR2 (germline): SGHRS, YFSETQ. V was pared by 0 bases and J by 2 bases, with 8 bases between. CDR3 length: 14 amino acids. In DNA form, the CDR3 reads TGCGCCAGCAGCTTGGACAGCCCAAACTATGGCTACACCTTC. It specifies CASSLDSPNYGYTF. Full variable domain (outside the CDR3, taken from reference TRBV5-1 and TRBJ1-2): KAGVTQTPRYLIKTRGQQVTLSCSPISGHRSVSWYQQTPGQGLQFLFEYFSETQRNKGNFPGRFSGRQFSNSRSEMNVSTLELGDSALYLCASSLDSPNYGYTFGSGTRLTVV.

This sequence joins TRBV27 and TRBJ1-5; possible D gene TRBD1, 5 bases. This CDR3 has 16 residues. V dropped 1 base and J dropped 1 base, with 11 bases sitting between them. Germline CDR1 MNHEY, CDR2 SMNVEV (reference sequence). CDR3 sequence reads: CASSLFSGNSNQPQHF. The DNA for the CDR3 is TGTGCCAGCAGTTTATTCTCAGGGAACAGCAATCAGCCCCAGCATTTT.

This chain uses TRBV7-6 with TRBJ1-4; 10 nucleotides agree with TRBD1. Germline lookup yields CDR1 SGHVS and CDR2 FNYEAQ. V lost 5 bases and J lost 12; bases outside the gene matches: 6. There are 13 residues in the CDR3. CDR3 amino acids: CASSQGQGRELFF. CDR3 DNA sequence: TGTGCCAGCAGCCAGGGACAGGGGAGGGAACTGTTTTTT.

The chain carries TRBV28 and TRBJ2-1, with D possibly TRBD1 on 5 matching bases. CDR1 MDHEN and CDR2 SYDVKM come from the germline V gene. The CDR3 sequence is 14 residues long. Trimming removed 2 bases from V and 7 bases from J, with 12 bases in between. This CDR3 reads CASSLIRDGNEQFF. The CDR3 bases are TGTGCCAGCAGTTTAATCAGGGATGGGAATGAGCAGTTCTTC.

This clone was counted a few times. For the CDR3, the DNA is TGTGCCAGCAGCCCCGACAGGGCCATCGGCGGGGAGCTGTTTTTT. It yields the protein CASSPDRAIGGELFF. The chain has TRBV5-4 and TRBJ2-2; 7 bases match TRBD1. Germline values: CDR1 SGHNT, CDR2 YYREEE (reference sequence). The V and J ends lost 4 bases and 7 bases, in that order; junction bases with no gene match: 10. This CDR3 region has 15 residues.

In the case of this clone: A junction end diverges from the germline sequence, so it may reflect a read error. This chain connects TRBV5-8 to TRBJ1-2; no clear D. The CDR3 sequence is 14 residues long. Germline values: CDR1 SGHTS, CDR2 YDEGEE. In DNA, the CDR3 is TGCGCCAGCAGCCAAGAGGGCTTATCCGGGGGCTACACCTTC. It encodes CASSQEGLSGGYTF. Looking up the rest from reference TRBV5-8 and TRBJ1-2 gives the full variable domain: EAGVTQSPTHLIKTRGQQATLRCSPISGHTSVYWYQQALGLGLQFLLWYDEGEERNRGNFPPRFSGRQFPNYSSELNVNALELEDSALYLCASSQEGLSGGYTFGSGTRLTVV.

This clone was recorded a few times. The chain employs TRBV29-1 and TRBJ1-1; 7 bases are a match to TRBD1. Germline CDR1 SQVTM, CDR2 ANQGSEA. The length of the CDR3 is 15 residues. The J segment lost 0 bases and the V segment lost 6 bases, leaving 10 bases of the junction unmatched. DNA of the CDR3: TGCAGCGTCAGGGGGACCAAGGGGATGAACACTGAAGCTTTCTTT. Translation: CSVRGTKGMNTEAFF.

This CDR3 reads CASRGSKNIQYF. CDR3 sequence (DNA): TGTGCCAGCAGGGGTTCCAAAAACATTCAGTACTTC. J is TRBJ2-4 and V is TRBV2; D unresolved. The CDR3 is made up of 12 amino acids. Per the germline V gene, CDR1 is SNHLY and CDR2 is FYNNEI. V lost 6 bases to trimming and J lost 2 bases, with 5 bases between them.

The gene calls are TRBV4-1 and TRBJ1-5; D ambiguous. Germline CDR1 reads MGHRA; CDR2 reads YSYEKL. V lost 0 bases to trimming and J lost 0 bases, with 12 bases between them. The CDR3 runs to 17 residues. CDR3 coding DNA: TGCGCCAGCAGCCAAGAATGGAACGGGGTTAGCAATCAGCCCCAGCATTTT. Amino acid sequence: CASSQEWNGVSNQPQHF.

This chain uses TRBV15 with TRBJ1-1; 8 positions match TRBD1. Germline assignment: CDR1 LNHNV and CDR2 YYDKDF (reference sequence). V was clipped by 8 bases and J by 0 bases; unmatched bases: 8. This CDR3 contains 15 residues. The CDR3 nucleotides read TGTGCCACCGGGACAGGTGCCTACATGAACACTGAAGCTTTCTTT. Translating it yields CATGTGAYMNTEAFF. Drawing the rest from reference TRBV15 and TRBJ1-1, the complete variable domain is DAMVIQNPRYQVTQFGKPVTLSCSQTLNHNVMYWYQQKSSQAPKLLFHYYDKDFNNEADTPDNFQSRRPNTSFCFLDIRSPGLGDTAMYLCATGTGAYMNTEAFFGQGTRLTVV.